These 23 T cell receptor beta chains share one sample of origin, sequenced in a study of T cells after yellow fever vaccination. TCRdb re-called the 5' RACE reads through MiXCR, storing one row per CDR3 protein. The table shows roughly 300,000 distinct CDR3 sequences, with 6.8% occurring only once. The sequences come from PBMCs, collected approximately 47 days after the first yellow fever vaccination. These receptors originate from a man between 18 and 35 years old who received the YFV17D yellow fever vaccine.

This clonotype turned up a few times. This rearrangement joins TRBV5-4 to TRBJ1-6, with a tentative D call TRBD1 (5 bases). CDR1 and CDR2 (germline): SGHNT, YYREEE (reference sequence). CDR3 length: 16 residues. The V and J ends lost 4 bases and 8 bases respectively, with 19 bases between them. This CDR3 reads CASSPGSPRGDSPLHF. The CDR3 coding sequence is TGTGCCAGCAGCCCGGGGTCCCCTCGGGGGGATTCACCCCTCCACTTT. Using reference TRBV5-4 and TRBJ1-6 for the parts outside the CDR3, the full variable domain is ETGVTQSPTHLIKTRGQQVTLRCSSQSGHNTVSWYQQALGQGPQFIFQYYREEENGRGNFPPRFSGLQFPNYSSELNVNALELDDSALYLCASSPGSPRGDSPLHFGNGTRLTVT.

This clonotype was found a few times. The J gene is TRBJ1-5, the V gene TRBV20-1; 8 nucleotides agree with TRBD1. The CDR3 covers 15 residues. Germline V gene sequence: CDR1 DFQATT, CDR2 SNEGSKA (reference sequence). V dropped 5 bases and J dropped 9; count of bases not matched to a gene: 15. CDR3 sequence (DNA): TGCAGTGCTGAGAGGACAGGGTCAAGTGGAGGGCCCCAGCATTTT. It encodes CSAERTGSSGGPQHF.

This clonotype showed up many times. The CDR3 here is CASSHPEPNNEQFF. For the CDR3, the DNA is TGCGCCAGCAGCCACCCCGAACCCAACAATGAGCAGTTCTTC. J is TRBJ2-1 and V is TRBV5-1, with D hard to call. V was cut by 4 bases and J by 5 bases, with 13 bases left in between. The CDR3 has 14 amino acids. From germline, CDR1 is SGHRS and CDR2 YFSETQ.

V and J are TRBV2 and TRBJ1-2; no firm D call. The CDR3 sequence is 18 residues long. The germline V gene has CDR1 SNHLY and CDR2 FYNNEI. V was trimmed by 5 bases and J by 5 bases, leaving 27 bases between them. CDR3 amino acids: CASSPLDRIGSSSYGYTF. The CDR3 region has the DNA TGTGCCAGCAGTCCTCTCGATAGGATTGGGTCTTCTTCGTATGGCTACACCTTC.

The chain carries TRBV5-1 and TRBJ2-7, with TRBD2 as a possible D gene (5 bases). V was clipped by 1 base and J by 5 bases, with 13 bases between them. This CDR3 region has 14 residues. Germline V gene sequence: CDR1 SGHRS, CDR2 YFSETQ. The CDR3 region has the DNA TGCGCCAGCAGCTTGTGGGCGGGCTCGGACGAGCAGTACTTC. Protein: CASSLWAGSDEQYF.

This clonotype was picked up a small number of times. The V call is TRBV20-1, the J call TRBJ2-3; TRBD1 matches at 7 bases. The germline gives CDR1 DFQATT, CDR2 SNEGSKA (reference sequence). Germline trimming cut 8 bases from V and 6 bases from J; bases unmatched to any gene: 8. CDR3 size: 12 residues. The CDR3 protein is CSPLRQGDTQYF. In DNA, the CDR3 is TGCAGTCCATTACGACAGGGCGATACGCAGTATTTT.

This clonotype showed up just a few times. This chain uses TRBV6-1 with TRBJ2-2, with 7 bases that match TRBD2. Trimming took 5 bases from V and 7 from J; bases not matched to a gene: 10. The CDR3 runs 15 residues. Germline lookup yields CDR1 MNHNS and CDR2 SASEGT. Written as DNA, the CDR3 is TGTGCCAGCAGTCGGAAGAGCGGGGCCGGCGGGGAGCTGTTTTTT. Encoded protein: CASSRKSGAGGELFF.

The chain combines TRBV7-3 with TRBJ2-3, with D possibly TRBD1 on 6 matching bases. Germline-derived CDR1 and CDR2 are SGHTA and FQGTGA. Trimming left V 2 bases short and J 3 bases short, with 12 bases between. This CDR3 is 15 amino acids long. CDR3 DNA: TGTGCCAGCAGCTTAGGGGGCTGGGGGACAGATACGCAGTATTTT. This gives the protein CASSLGGWGTDTQYF.

This clonotype was counted many times. The V gene is TRBV9, the J gene TRBJ2-1, with TRBD2 as a possible D gene (6 bases). There are 16 residues in the CDR3. Germline V lookup: CDR1 SGDLS, CDR2 YYNGEE. The germline V and J ends were trimmed by 3 bases and 8 bases, with 21 bases remaining between them. The CDR3 is CASSETLLARADEQFF. Written as DNA, the CDR3 is TGTGCCAGCAGCGAGACCCTCCTAGCGAGGGCCGATGAGCAGTTCTTC.

This clonotype was counted only a few times. The chain couples TRBV7-2 to TRBJ2-7; D gene ambiguous. Between the trimmed V and J ends, which lost 3 bases and 6 bases, there was a span of 15 bases. The CDR3 spans 14 residues. Per the germline V gene, CDR1 is SGHTA and CDR2 is FQGNSA. The CDR3: CASSFDPQSGEQYF. The CDR3 DNA reads as TGTGCCAGCAGCTTTGACCCCCAATCGGGCGAGCAGTACTTC.

This clonotype was counted a few times. V and J are TRBV2 and TRBJ2-5, with 7 bases aligning to TRBD2. Germline-derived CDR1 and CDR2 are SNHLY and FYNNEI. The CDR3 loop spans 14 amino acids. Trimming cost V 7 bases and J 5 bases; bases outside gene matches: 10. CDR3 loop: CASTELARSETQYF. CDR3 in DNA: TGTGCCAGCACCGAACTAGCGAGATCTGAGACCCAGTACTTC.

This clonotype is a singleton in its sample. V usage is TRBV7-3 and J usage is TRBJ1-2; D might be TRBD1 (5 bases). Germline V CDR1 and CDR2: SGHTA, FQGTGA. The CDR3 spans 13 residues. V lost 5 bases and J lost 10, with 17 bases in between. The CDR3 loop reads CASSATGAPIYTF. The CDR3 nucleotides read TGTGCCAGCAGCGCCACAGGAGCCCCCATCTACACCTTC.

The sample holds many counts of this clonotype. The chain carries TRBV7-8 and TRBJ2-7; D unclear. CDR1 is SGHVS, CDR2 FQNEAQ, per germline. The CDR3 consists of 12 residues. V was trimmed by 6 bases and J by 2 bases, leaving 8 bases between them. The CDR3 sequence: CASRAATYEQYF. CDR3 nucleotide sequence: TGTGCCAGCAGAGCAGCAACCTACGAGCAGTACTTC.

This clonotype was counted only a few times. The chain is built from TRBV19 and TRBJ1-1; 11 bases match TRBD1. Germline CDR1 LNHDA, CDR2 SQIVND (reference sequence). The ends lost 7 bases at V and 1 base at J; junction bases unmatched: 11. The CDR3 contains 17 residues. CDR3 amino acids: CASTLGWDRGENTEAFF. The CDR3 nucleotides read TGTGCCAGTACCCTTGGATGGGACAGGGGGGAGAACACTGAAGCTTTCTTT.

This clonotype is a singleton in its sample. V is TRBV20-1 and J is TRBJ2-5; the match to TRBD2 covers 16 bases. This CDR3 has 22 amino acids. Germline loops: CDR1 DFQATT, CDR2 SNEGSKA (reference sequence). The V and J ends lost 5 bases and 5 bases, in that order; junction bases with no gene match: 26. CDR3 protein: CSAPTYVISGTSGGAIGETQYF. The CDR3 DNA is TGCAGTGCTCCCACCTACGTCATTTCCGGGACTAGCGGGGGGGCCATTGGTGAGACCCAGTACTTC.

This clonotype was seen a few times. The chain links TRBV5-3 to TRBJ2-1, with D maybe TRBD2 (5 bases). TRBV5-3 is identified as an open reading frame with a role that is uncertain. This CDR3 is 15 amino acids long. The germline V and J ends were trimmed by 2 bases and 2 bases, with 11 bases remaining between them. The DNA of the CDR3 is TGTGCCAGAAGCTTCCGGGGAAGGCCCTACAATGAGCAGTTCTTC. Translating gives CARSFRGRPYNEQFF.

This rearrangement joins TRBV20-1 to TRBJ2-5; D unresolved. This CDR3 region has 15 residues. Germline V gene data show CDR1 as DFQATT and CDR2 as SNEGSKA (reference sequence). V was trimmed by 6 bases and J by 2 bases, leaving 19 bases between them. CDR3 protein: CSAPSDVSLQETQYF. CDR3 sequence (DNA): TGCAGTGCCCCAAGCGACGTTAGTCTTCAAGAGACCCAGTACTTC.

This clonotype was recorded at least ten times. This chain uses TRBV2 with TRBJ2-3, with unresolved D. CDR1 is SNHLY and CDR2 is FYNNEI in the germline V gene. CDR3 length: 15 residues. The germline V and J ends were trimmed by 5 bases and 2 bases, with 14 bases remaining between them. CDR3 protein: CASSTETPLTDTQYF. In DNA, the CDR3 is TGTGCCAGCAGTACGGAAACTCCCCTCACAGATACGCAGTATTTT.

This clonotype was seen just once. A much larger clone is a single base away; this may be a read error. This chain joins TRBV5-1 and TRBJ2-7; D is possibly TRBD1 or TRBD2 (5 bases each). The germline V gene encodes CDR1 SGHRS and CDR2 YFSETQ. This CDR3 has 15 amino acids. CDR3 residues: CASSLIGARAYELYF. Here the CDR3 DNA reads TGCGCCAGCAGCTTGATTGGGGCGAGGGCCTACGAGCTGTACTTC. Variable domain in full (rest from reference TRBV5-1 and TRBJ2-7): KAGVTQTPRYLIKTRGQQVTLSCSPISGHRSVSWYQQTPGQGLQFLFEYFSETQRNKGNFPGRFSGRQFSNSRSEMNVSTLELGDSALYLCASSLIGARAYELYFGPGTRLTVT.

The chain recombines TRBV5-1 with TRBJ2-1, with a weak D call TRBD1 (6 bases). Looked up from germline, CDR1 is SGHRS and CDR2 is YFSETQ. The V end lost 6 bases, the J end lost 6 bases, and 19 bases lay between the germline ends. The CDR3 length is 15 residues. The CDR3 nucleotides read TGCGCCAGCAATCCGAACAGGGCCCTCAGCAATGAGCAGTTCTTC. Amino acids: CASNPNRALSNEQFF.

Only a few counts were recorded for this clonotype. CDR3 protein: CASSWTGAGANVLTF. In DNA, the CDR3 is TGTGCCAGCAGTTGGACAGGGGCTGGGGCCAACGTCCTGACTTTC. The rearrangement joins TRBV6-5 to TRBJ2-6; TRBD1 matches 9 bases. CDR1 MNHEY and CDR2 SVGAGI come from the germline V gene. The CDR3 has 15 residues. V dropped 4 bases and J dropped 2; count of bases not matched to a gene: 0.

The CDR3 DNA is TGTGCCAGCTTGCCCACTAGTTATGGTGAGCAGTTCTTC. This gives the protein CASLPTSYGEQFF. This rearrangement joins TRBV7-9 to TRBJ2-1; TRBD2 might be the D (5 bases). V was pared by 8 bases and J by 9 bases, with 17 bases between. The germline gives CDR1 SEHNR, CDR2 FQNEAQ (reference sequence). The CDR3 is made up of 13 amino acids.

This clonotype showed up just a few times. The V call is TRBV5-1, the J call TRBJ2-5, with a tentative D call TRBD1 (5 bases). Germline V lookup: CDR1 SGHRS, CDR2 YFSETQ. The CDR3 runs to 14 residues. The V end lost 0 bases, the J end lost 5 bases, and 11 bases lay between the germline ends. In DNA, the CDR3 is TGCGCCAGCAGCTTGGAAATAGGGGTGGAGACCCAGTACTTC. It specifies CASSLEIGVETQYF.